Detailed here is one TCR beta chain. The CDR3 spans 21 residues. Germline V gene lookup returns CDR1 SGHDN and CDR2 FVKESK. The J segment lost 1 base and the V segment lost 0 bases, leaving 19 bases of the junction unmatched. Patients were diagnosed with urothelial carcinoma, either locally advanced or metastatic. The entry originates in a study of PD-L1 blockade in urothelial cancer. Assay: immunoSEQ multiplex PCR; the TCRdb copy retains only in-frame clones and omits some. The sample lists 70,000 or so clones, around 80% occurring once. The J gene is TRBJ2-7, the V gene TRBV14; 9 bases are a match to TRBD2. The sample here was PBMCs, taken around atezolizumab (anti-PD-L1) treatment. This clonotype originated in a man aged 65 to 79 with urothelial cancer. CDR3 nucleotide sequence: TGTGCCAGCAGCCAAGATCTGAATCCCGGGGCACTAGCGGGTGGGTCCTACGAGCAGTACTTC. The encoded protein is CASSQDLNPGALAGGSYEQYF. The variable domain in full, completed from reference TRBV14 and TRBJ2-7, reads EAGVTQFPSHSVIEKGQTVTLRCDPISGHDNLYWYRRVMGKEIKFLLHFVKESKQDESGMPNNRFLAERTGGTYSTLKVQPAELEDSGVYFCASSQDLNPGALAGGSYEQYFGPGTRLTVT.